The present entry profiles one T cell receptor beta chain with its context. This entry belongs to a study of T cell changes during pregnancy in multiple sclerosis. The data were produced by immunoSEQ multiplex PCR, yet TCRdb's version contains in-frame clones alone and is incomplete. The sample carries more than 30,000 clones, 90% recorded once. The starting material was CD4+ T cells from peripheral blood mononuclear cells, obtained in the third trimester of pregnancy. This sequence originates from a female donor in good health, enrolled as a control in a pregnancy study.

CDR3 protein: CASSGAALDTQYF. For the CDR3, the DNA is TGTGCCAGCTCGGGGGCCGCTTTGGATACGCAGTATTTT. This rearrangement joins TRBV18 to TRBJ2-3, with a possible D match to TRBD1 (6 bases). Trimming removed 6 bases at V and 6 bases at J, with 13 bases between. This CDR3 has 13 amino acids. Germline-derived CDR1 and CDR2 are KGHSH and LQKENI.